This T cell receptor (beta chain) was identified during a study of T cells after yellow fever vaccination. Study outcomes and limitations: FACS-sorted repertoires might harbor abundant contaminating clonotypes from the bulk population. After the booster, roughly 96% of CD4 and just over 85% of CD8 primary-response clones were re-detected.

The CDR3 totals 15 residues. V shed 5 bases and J shed 5 bases, with 18 bases lying between them. The germline CDR1 and CDR2 sequences are LGHNA and YNFKEQ. TCRdb independently ran MiXCR on the 5' RACE reads; one entry per CDR3 protein. The sample lists 60,000 to 85,000 distinct CDR3 sequences; under 8% were seen once. This clonotype showed up many times. What it recognizes is unknown. Sequencing used CD8+ T cells sorted from PBMCs, obtained more than 40 days after the first yellow fever vaccination. The receptor was derived from a man between 18 and 35 years old who received the YFV17D yellow fever vaccine. The chain couples TRBV4-2 to TRBJ2-5; D is undetermined. The DNA for the CDR3 is TGTGCCAGCAGCTCTCGGCCTTTACCCGGGGAGACCCAGTACTTC. It translates to CASSSRPLPGETQYF.